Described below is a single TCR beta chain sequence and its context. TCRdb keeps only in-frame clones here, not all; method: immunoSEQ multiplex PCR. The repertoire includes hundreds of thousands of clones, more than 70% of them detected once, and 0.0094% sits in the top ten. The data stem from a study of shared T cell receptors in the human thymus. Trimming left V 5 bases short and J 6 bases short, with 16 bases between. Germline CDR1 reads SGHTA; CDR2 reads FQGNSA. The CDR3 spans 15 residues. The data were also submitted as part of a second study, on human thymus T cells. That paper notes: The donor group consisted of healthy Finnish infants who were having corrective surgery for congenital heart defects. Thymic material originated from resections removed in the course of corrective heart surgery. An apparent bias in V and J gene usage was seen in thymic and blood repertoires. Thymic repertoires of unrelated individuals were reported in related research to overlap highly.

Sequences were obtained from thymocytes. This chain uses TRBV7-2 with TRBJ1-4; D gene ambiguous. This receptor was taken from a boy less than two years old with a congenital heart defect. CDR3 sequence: CASSELGFEDEKLFF. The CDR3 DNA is TGTGCCAGCAGCGAACTTGGGTTTGAGGATGAAAAACTGTTTTTT.